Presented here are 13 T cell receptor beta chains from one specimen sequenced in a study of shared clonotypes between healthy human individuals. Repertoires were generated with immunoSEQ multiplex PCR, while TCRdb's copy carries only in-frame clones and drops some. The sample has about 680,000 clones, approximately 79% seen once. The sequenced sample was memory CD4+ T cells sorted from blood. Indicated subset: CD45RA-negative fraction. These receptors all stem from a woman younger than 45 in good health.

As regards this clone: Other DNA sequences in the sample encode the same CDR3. CDR3 bases: TGTGCCAGCTCACCGCCGGGACGGAGCTCCTACGAGCAGTACTTC. Translated, it gives CASSPPGRSSYEQYF. V and J are TRBV18 and TRBJ2-7; D may correspond to TRBD1 or TRBD2 (5 bases each). Deletions cut 3 bases from V and 0 bases from J, with 12 bases between. Germline V gene data show CDR1 as KGHSH and CDR2 as LQKENI. CDR3 length: 15 residues.

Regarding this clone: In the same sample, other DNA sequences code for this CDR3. CDR3: CASSPPGQTNYGYTF. CDR3 DNA: TGTGCCAGCTCACCACCGGGCCAGACTAACTATGGCTACACCTTC. V gene TRBV18 combines with J gene TRBJ1-2; no clear D. Trimming stripped 0 bases from V and 0 bases from J, with 8 bases between. The CDR3 sequence is 15 residues long. Germline V CDR1 and CDR2: KGHSH, LQKENI. Drawing the rest from reference TRBV18 and TRBJ1-2, the complete variable domain is NAGVMQNPRHLVRRRGQEARLRCSPMKGHSHVYWYRQLPEEGLKFMVYLQKENIIDESGMPKERFSAEFPKEGPSILRIQQVVRGDSAAYFCASSPPGQTNYGYTFGSGTRLTVV.

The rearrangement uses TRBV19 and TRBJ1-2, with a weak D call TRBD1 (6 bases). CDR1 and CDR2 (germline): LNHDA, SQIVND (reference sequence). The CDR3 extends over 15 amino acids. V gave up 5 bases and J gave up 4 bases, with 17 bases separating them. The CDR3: CASSVGGQLGYGYTF. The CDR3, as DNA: TGTGCCAGTAGTGTAGGGGGTCAGCTTGGCTATGGCTACACCTTC. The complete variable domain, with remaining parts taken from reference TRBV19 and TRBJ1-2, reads DGGITQSPKYLFRKEGQNVTLSCEQNLNHDAMYWYRQDPGQGLRLIYYSQIVNDFQKGDIAEGYSVSREKKESFPLTVTSAQKNPTAFYLCASSVGGQLGYGYTFGSGTRLTVV.

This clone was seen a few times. CDR3 nucleotides: TGTGCCAGCAGTGGAACGGCGGAACAGCCCCAGCATTTT. This encodes CASSGTAEQPQHF. The chain links TRBV2 to TRBJ1-5; no clear D. V shed 4 bases and J shed 7 bases, with 11 bases lying between them. CDR3 length equals 13 residues. The germline gives CDR1 SNHLY, CDR2 FYNNEI.

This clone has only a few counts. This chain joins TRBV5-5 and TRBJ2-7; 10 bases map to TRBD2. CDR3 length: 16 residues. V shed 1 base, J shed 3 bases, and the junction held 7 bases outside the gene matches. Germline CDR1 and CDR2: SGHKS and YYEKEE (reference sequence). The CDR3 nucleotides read TGTGCCAGCAGCTTGTCTCTAGCGGGAGATCTCTACGAGCAGTACTTC. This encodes CASSLSLAGDLYEQYF.

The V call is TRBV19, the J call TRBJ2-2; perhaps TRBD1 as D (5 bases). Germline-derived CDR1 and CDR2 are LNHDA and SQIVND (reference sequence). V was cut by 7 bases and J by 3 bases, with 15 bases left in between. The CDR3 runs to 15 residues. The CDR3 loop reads CASKVLAGYTGELFF. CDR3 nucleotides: TGTGCCAGTAAGGTTTTGGCAGGGTACACCGGGGAGCTGTTTTTT.

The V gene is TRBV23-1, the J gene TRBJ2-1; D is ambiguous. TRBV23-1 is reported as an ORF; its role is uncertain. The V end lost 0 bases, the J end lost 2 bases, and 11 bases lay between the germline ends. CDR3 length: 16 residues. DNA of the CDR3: TGCGCCAGCAGTCAATCCGCAACCGAAACCTACAATGAGCAGTTCTTC. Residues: CASSQSATETYNEQFF.

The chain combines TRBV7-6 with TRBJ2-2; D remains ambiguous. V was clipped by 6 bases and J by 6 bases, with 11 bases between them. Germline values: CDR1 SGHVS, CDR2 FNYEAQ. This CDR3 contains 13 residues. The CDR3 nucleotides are TGTGCCAGCAGTCGATCTGAGGCCGGGGAGCTGTTTTTT. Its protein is CASSRSEAGELFF.

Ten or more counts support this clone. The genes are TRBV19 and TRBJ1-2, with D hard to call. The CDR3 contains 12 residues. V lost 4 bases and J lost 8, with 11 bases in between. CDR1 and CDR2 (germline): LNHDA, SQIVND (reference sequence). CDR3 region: CASSTGLRGYTF. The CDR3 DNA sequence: TGTGCCAGTAGTACTGGATTGAGGGGCTACACCTTC.

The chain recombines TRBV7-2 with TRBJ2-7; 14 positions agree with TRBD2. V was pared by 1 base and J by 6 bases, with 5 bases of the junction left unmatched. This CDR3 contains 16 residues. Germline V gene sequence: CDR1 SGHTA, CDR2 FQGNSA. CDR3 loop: CASSLEGLAGVGEQYF. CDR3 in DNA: TGTGCCAGCAGCTTAGAGGGACTAGCGGGAGTCGGCGAGCAGTACTTC.

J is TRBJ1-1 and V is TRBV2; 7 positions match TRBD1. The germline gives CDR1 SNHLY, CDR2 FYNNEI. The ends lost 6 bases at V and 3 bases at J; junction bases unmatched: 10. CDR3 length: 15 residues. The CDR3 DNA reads TGTGCCAGCAGGGACAGGTCAAATCGGGACACTGAAGCTTTCTTT. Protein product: CASRDRSNRDTEAFF.

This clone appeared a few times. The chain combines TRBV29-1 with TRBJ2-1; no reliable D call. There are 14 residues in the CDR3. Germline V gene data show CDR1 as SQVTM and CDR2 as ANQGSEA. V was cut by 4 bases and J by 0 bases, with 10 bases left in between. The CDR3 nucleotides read TGCAGCGTTGCGGCCTTAAGCTCCTACAATGAGCAGTTCTTC. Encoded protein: CSVAALSSYNEQFF.

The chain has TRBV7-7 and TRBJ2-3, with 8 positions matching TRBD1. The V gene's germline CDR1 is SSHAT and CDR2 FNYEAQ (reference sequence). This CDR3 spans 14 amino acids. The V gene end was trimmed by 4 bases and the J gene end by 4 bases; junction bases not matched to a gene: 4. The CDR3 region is CASSYRTGSDTQYF. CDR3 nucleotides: TGTGCCAGCAGCTATCGGACAGGGTCAGATACGCAGTATTTT.